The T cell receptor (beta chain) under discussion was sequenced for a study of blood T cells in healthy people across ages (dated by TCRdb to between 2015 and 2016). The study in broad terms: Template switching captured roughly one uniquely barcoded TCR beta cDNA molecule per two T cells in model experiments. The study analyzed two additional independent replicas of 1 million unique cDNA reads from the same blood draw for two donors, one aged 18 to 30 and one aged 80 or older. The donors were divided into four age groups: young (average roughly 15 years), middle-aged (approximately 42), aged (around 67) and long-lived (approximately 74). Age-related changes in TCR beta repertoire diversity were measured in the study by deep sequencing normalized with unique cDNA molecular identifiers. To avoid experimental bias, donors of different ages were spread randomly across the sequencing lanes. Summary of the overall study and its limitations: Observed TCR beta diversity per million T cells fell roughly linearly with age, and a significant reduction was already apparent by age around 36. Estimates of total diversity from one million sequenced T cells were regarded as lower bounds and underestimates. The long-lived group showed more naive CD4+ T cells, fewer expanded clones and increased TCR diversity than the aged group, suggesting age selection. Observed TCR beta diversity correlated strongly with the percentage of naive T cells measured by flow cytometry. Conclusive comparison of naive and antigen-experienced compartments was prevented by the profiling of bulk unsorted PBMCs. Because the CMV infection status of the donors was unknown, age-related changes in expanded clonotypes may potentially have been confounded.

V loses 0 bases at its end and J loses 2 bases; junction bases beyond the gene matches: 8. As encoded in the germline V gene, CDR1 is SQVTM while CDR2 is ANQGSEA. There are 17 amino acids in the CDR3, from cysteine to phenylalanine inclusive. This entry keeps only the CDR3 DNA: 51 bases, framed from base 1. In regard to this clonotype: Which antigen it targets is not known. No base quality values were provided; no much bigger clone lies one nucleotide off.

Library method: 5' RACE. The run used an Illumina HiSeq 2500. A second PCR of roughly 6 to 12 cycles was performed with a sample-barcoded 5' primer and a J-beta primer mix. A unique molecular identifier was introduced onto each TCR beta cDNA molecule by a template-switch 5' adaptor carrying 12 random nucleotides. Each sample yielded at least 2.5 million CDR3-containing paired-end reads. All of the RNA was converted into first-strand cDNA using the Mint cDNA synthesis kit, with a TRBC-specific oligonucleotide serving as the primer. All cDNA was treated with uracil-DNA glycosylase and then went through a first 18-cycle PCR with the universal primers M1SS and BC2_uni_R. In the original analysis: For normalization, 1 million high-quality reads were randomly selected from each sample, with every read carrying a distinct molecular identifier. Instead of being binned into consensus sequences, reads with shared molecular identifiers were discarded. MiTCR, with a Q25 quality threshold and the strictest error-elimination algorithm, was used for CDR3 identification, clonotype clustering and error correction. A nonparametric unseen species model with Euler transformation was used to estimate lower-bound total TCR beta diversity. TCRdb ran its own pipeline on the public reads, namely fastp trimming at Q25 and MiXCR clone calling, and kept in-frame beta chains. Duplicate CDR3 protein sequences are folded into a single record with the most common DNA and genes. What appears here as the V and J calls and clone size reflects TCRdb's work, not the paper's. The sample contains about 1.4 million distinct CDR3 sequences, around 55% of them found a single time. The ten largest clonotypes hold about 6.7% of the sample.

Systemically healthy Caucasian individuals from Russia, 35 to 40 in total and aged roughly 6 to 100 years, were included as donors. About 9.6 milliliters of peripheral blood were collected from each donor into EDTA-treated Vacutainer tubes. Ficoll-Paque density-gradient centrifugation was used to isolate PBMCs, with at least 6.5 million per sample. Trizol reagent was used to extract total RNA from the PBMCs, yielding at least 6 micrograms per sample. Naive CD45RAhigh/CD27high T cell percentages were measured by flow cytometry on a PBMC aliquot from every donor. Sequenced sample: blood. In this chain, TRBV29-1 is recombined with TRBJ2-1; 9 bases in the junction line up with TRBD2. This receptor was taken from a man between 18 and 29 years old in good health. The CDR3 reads CSVEDAEAGGPYNEQFF. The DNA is TGCAGCGTTGAAGATGCCGAAGCGGGAGGCCCCTACAATGAGCAGTTCTTC.